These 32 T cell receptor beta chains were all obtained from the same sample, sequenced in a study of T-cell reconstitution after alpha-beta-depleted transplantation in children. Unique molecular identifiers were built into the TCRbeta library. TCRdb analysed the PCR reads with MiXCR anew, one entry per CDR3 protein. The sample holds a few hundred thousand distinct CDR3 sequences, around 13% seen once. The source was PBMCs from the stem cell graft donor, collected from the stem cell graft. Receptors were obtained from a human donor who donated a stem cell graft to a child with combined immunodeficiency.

The CDR3 is CSAREGEGNQPQHF. The CDR3 DNA reads as TGCAGTGCTAGAGAAGGGGAGGGAAATCAGCCCCAGCATTTT. The chain is built from TRBV20-1 and TRBJ1-5, with D perhaps TRBD1 (5 bases). V shed 0 bases and J shed 4 bases, with 10 bases lying between them. Germline V CDR1 and CDR2: DFQATT, SNEGSKA (reference sequence). This CDR3 spans 14 amino acids.

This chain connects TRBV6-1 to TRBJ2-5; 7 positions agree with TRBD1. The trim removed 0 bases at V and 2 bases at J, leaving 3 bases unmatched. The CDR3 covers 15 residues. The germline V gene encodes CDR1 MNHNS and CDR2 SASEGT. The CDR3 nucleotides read TGTGCCAGCAGTGAAGCAACAGGGGTTCAAGAGACCCAGTACTTC. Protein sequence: CASSEATGVQETQYF.

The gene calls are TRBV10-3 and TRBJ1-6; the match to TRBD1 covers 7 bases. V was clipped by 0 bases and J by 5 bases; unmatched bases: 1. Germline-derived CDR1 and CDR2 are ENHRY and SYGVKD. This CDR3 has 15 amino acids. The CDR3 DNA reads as TGTGCCATCAGTGAGTCGGACAGGAATAATTCACCCCTCCACTTT. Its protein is CAISESDRNNSPLHF.

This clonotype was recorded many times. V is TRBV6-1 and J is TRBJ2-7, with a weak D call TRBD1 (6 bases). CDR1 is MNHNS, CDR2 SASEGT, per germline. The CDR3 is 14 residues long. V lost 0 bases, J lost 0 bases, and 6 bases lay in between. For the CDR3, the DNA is TGTGCCAGCAGTGAAGCGGACAGCTCCTACGAGCAGTACTTC. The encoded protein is CASSEADSSYEQYF.

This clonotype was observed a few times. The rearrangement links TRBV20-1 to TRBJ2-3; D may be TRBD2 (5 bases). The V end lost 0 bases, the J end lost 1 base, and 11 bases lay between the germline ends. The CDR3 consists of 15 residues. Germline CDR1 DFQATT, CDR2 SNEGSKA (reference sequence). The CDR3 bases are TGCAGTGCTAGAGATCGGGATAGCGGCACAGATACGCAGTATTTT. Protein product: CSARDRDSGTDTQYF.

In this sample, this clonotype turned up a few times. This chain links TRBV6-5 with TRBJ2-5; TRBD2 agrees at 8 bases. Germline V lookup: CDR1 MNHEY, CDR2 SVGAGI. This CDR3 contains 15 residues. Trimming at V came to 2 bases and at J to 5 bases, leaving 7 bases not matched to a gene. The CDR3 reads CASSYAGTSFETQYF. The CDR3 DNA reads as TGTGCCAGCAGTTACGCCGGGACTAGTTTTGAGACCCAGTACTTC.

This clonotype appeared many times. The CDR3: CASSLPPGPDRVENEQFF. The CDR3 DNA reads TGTGCCAGCAGCTTACCCCCGGGACCGGACAGGGTGGAAAATGAGCAGTTCTTC. The rearrangement joins TRBV11-1 to TRBJ2-1; TRBD1 matches 8 bases. The J segment lost 7 bases and the V segment lost 2 bases, leaving 16 bases of the junction unmatched. Germline CDR1 is SGHAT and CDR2 is FQDESV (reference sequence). This CDR3 is built from 18 residues.

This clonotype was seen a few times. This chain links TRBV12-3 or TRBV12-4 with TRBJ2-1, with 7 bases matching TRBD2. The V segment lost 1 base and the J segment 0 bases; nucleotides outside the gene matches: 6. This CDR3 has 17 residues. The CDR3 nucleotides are TGTGCCAGCAGTTTAGAAGTGGGGGGGAGCTCCTACAATGAGCAGTTCTTC. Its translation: CASSLEVGGSSYNEQFF.

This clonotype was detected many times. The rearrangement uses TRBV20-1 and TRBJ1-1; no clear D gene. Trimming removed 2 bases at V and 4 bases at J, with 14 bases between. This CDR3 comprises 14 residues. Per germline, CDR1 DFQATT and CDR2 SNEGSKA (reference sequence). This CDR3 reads CSARFLPGGTEAFF. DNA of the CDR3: TGCAGTGCTAGATTCCTCCCCGGTGGCACTGAAGCTTTCTTT.

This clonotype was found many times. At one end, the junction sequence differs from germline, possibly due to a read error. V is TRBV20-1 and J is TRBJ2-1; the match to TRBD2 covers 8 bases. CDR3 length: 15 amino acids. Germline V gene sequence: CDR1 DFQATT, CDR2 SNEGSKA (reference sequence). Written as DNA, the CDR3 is TGCAGTGCTACCCACGGCGGGAGGCAGTACAGTGAGCAGTTCTTC. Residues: CSATHGGRQYSEQFF.

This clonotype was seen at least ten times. CDR3 loop: CASSSGRTGVNTEAFF. The CDR3 DNA is TGTGCCAGCAGTTCCGGACGGACAGGGGTAAACACTGAAGCTTTCTTT. The V gene is TRBV27, the J gene TRBJ1-1; TRBD1 matches at 9 bases. V lost 4 bases to trimming and J lost 2 bases; unmatched junction nucleotides: 8. From germline, CDR1 is MNHEY and CDR2 SMNVEV (reference sequence). This CDR3 is built from 16 residues.

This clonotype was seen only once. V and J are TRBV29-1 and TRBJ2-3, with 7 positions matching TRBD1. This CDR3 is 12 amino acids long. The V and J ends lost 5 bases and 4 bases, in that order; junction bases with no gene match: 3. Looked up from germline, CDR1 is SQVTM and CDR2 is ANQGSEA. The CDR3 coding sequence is TGCAGCGTTCGACAGGGATCAGATACGCAGTATTTT. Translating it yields CSVRQGSDTQYF.

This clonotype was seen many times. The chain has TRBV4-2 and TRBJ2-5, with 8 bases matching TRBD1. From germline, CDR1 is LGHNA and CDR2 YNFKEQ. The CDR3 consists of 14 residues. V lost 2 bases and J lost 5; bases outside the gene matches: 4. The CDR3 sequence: CASSQTNRGETQYF. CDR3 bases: TGTGCCAGCAGCCAAACAAACAGGGGGGAGACCCAGTACTTC.

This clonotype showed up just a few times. The CDR3 region is CAWSQGNYGYTF. In DNA, the CDR3 is TGTGCCTGGAGTCAGGGGAACTATGGCTACACCTTC. The rearrangement links TRBV30 to TRBJ1-2; D is possibly TRBD1 (6 bases). The CDR3 consists of 12 residues. V was shortened by 2 bases and J by 2 bases, with 6 bases between the two germline ends. The germline gives CDR1 GTSNPN, CDR2 SVGIG (reference sequence).

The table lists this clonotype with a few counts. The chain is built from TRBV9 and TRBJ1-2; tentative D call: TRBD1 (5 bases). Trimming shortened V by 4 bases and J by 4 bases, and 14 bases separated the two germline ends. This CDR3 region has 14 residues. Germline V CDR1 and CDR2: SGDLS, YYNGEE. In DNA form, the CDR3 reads TGTGCCAGCAGCCGGGGCTACCCCTCCTATGGCTACACCTTC. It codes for CASSRGYPSYGYTF.

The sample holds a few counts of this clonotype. The DNA for the CDR3 is TGTGCCAGCAGCGTAGAAGGTAGCCTCCCGAAGTACTTC. This sequence encodes CASSVEGSLPKYF. This chain joins TRBV9 and TRBJ2-7; D unresolved. The CDR3 is made up of 13 amino acids. The V gene's germline CDR1 is SGDLS and CDR2 YYNGEE. V was trimmed by 0 bases and J by 11 bases, leaving 15 bases between them.

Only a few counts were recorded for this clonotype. The CDR3 DNA sequence: TGTGCCAGCAGTCCGGATGCGACAGGGAGGGTAGGCCATGAGCAGTTCTTC. It is translated as CASSPDATGRVGHEQFF. The rearrangement links TRBV12-3 or TRBV12-4 to TRBJ2-1, with D perhaps TRBD1 or TRBD2 (7 bases each). The V end was cut by 5 bases, the J end by 8 bases, with 25 bases between. CDR3 length: 17 amino acids.

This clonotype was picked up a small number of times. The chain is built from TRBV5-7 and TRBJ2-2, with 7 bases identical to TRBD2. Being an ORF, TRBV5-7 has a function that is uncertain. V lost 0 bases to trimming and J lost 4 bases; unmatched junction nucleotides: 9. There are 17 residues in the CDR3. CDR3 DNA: TGTGCCAGCAGCTTGGAGTCTAGCGGTGGACTCACCGGGGAGCTGTTTTTT. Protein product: CASSLESSGGLTGELFF.

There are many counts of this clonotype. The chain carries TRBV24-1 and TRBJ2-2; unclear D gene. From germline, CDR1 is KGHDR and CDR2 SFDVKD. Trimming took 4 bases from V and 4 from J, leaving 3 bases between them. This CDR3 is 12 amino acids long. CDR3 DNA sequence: TGTGCCACCAGTGACCTCACCGGGGAGCTGTTTTTT. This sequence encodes CATSDLTGELFF.

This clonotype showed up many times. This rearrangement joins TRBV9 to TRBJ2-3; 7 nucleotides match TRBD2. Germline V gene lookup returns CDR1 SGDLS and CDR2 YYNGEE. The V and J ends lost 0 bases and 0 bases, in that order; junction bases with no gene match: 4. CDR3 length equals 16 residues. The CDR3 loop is CASSVVASGSTDTQYF. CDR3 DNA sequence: TGTGCCAGCAGCGTAGTCGCTAGCGGAAGCACAGATACGCAGTATTTT.

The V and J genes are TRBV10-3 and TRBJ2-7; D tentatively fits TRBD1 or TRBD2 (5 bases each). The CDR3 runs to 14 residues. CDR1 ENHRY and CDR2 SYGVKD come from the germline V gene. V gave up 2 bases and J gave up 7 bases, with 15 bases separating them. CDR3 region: CAISEPGPAGEQYF. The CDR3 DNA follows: TGTGCCATCAGTGAGCCGGGGCCGGCCGGGGAGCAGTACTTC.

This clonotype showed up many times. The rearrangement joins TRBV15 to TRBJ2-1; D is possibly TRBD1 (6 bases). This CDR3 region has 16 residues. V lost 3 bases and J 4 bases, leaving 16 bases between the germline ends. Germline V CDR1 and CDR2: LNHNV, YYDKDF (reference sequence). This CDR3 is CATSRDRDTKYNEQFF. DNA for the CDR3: TGTGCCACCAGCAGGGACCGGGACACGAAATACAATGAGCAGTTCTTC.

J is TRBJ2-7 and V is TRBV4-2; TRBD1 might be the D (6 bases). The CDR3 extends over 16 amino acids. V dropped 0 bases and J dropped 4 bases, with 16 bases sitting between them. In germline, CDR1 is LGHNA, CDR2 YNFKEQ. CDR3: CASSQERQGTAYEQYF. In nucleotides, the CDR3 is TGTGCCAGCAGCCAAGAAAGGCAGGGGACCGCATACGAGCAGTACTTC.

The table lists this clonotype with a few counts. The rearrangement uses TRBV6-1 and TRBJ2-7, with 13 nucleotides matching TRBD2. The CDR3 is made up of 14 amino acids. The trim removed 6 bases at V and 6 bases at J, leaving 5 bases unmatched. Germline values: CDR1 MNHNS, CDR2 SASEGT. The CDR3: CASRGLAGAREQYF. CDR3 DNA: TGTGCCAGCAGAGGACTAGCGGGAGCACGCGAGCAGTACTTC.

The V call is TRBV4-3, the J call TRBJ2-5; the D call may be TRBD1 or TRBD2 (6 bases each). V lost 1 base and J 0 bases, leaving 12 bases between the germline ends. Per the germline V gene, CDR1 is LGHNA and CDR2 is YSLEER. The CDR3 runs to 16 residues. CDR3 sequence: CASSQGGAAYQETQYF. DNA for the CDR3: TGCGCCAGCAGCCAAGGGGGGGCGGCGTACCAAGAGACCCAGTACTTC.

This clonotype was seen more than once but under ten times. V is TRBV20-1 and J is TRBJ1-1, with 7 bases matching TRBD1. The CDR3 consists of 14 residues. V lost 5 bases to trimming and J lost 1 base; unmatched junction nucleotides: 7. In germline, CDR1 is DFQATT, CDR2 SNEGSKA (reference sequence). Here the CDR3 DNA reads TGCAGTGCTCATACTGACAGGGCGAACACTGAAGCTTTCTTT. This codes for CSAHTDRANTEAFF.

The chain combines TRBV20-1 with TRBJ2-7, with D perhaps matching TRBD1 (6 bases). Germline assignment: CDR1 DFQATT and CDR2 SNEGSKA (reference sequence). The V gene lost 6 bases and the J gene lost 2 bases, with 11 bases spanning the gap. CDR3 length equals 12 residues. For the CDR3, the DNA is TGCAGTGCACAGGACAGAGCCTACGAGCAGTACTTC. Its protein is CSAQDRAYEQYF.

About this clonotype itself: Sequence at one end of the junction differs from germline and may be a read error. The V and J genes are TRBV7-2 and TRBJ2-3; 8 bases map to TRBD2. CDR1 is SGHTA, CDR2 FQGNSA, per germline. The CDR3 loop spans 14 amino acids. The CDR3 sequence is CASSIAGSTDTQYF. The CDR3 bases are TGTGCCAGCAGCATAGCGGGGAGCACAGATACGCAGTATTTT.

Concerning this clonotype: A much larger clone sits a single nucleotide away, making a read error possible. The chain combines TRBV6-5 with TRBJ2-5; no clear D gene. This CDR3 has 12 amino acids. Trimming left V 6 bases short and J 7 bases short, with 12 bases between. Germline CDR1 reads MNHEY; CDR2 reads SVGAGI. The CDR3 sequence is CASSQRRGTQYF. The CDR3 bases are TGTGCCAGCAGCCAACGCCGCGGGACCCAGTACTTC.

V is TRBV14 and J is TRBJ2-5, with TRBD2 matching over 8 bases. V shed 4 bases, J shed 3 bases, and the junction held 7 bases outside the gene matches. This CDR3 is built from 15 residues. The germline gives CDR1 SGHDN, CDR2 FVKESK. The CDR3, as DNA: TGTGCCAGCAGCCCCCCAGCGGGAGTGGAAGAGACCCAGTACTTC. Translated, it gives CASSPPAGVEETQYF.

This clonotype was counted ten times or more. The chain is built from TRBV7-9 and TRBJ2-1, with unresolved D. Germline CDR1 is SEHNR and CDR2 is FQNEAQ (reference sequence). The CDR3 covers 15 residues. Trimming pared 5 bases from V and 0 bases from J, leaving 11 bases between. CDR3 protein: CASSPAVSSYNEQFF. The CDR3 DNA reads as TGTGCCAGCAGCCCGGCGGTGAGCTCCTACAATGAGCAGTTCTTC.

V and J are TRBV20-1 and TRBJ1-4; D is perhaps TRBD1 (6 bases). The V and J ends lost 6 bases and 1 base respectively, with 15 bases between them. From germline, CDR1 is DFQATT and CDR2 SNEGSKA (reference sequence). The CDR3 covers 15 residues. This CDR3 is CSAHGQKITNEKLFF. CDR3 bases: TGCAGTGCACATGGACAGAAAATAACTAATGAAAAACTGTTTTTT.